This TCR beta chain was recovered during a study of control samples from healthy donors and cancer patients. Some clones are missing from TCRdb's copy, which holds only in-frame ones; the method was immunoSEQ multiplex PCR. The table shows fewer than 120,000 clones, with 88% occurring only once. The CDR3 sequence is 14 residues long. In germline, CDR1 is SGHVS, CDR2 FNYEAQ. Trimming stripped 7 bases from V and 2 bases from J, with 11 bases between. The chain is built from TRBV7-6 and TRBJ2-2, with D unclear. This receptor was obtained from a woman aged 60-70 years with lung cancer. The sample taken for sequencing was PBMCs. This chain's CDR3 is CASKLSANTGELFF. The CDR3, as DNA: TGTGCCAGCAAATTGTCGGCTAACACCGGGGAGCTGTTTTTT.